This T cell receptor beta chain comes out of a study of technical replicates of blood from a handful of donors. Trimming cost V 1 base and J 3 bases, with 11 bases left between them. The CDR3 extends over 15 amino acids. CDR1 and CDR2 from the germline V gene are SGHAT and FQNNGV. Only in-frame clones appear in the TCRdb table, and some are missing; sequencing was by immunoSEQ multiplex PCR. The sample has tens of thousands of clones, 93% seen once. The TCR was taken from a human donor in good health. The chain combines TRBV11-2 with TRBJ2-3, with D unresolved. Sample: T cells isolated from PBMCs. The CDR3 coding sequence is TGTGCCAGCAGCTTAGTTGGGCCTACAACAGATACGCAGTATTTT. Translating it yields CASSLVGPTTDTQYF.